The 32 T cell receptor beta chains given below trace back to one sample, sequenced in a study of chemoradiotherapy in HPV16-positive cancers. Measured with immunoSEQ multiplex PCR; TCRdb has only the in-frame clones, and not every one. Of some 14,000 clones in the sample, around 70% were seen once. This sample was obtained from a patient who underwent chemoradiotherapy. Receptors were obtained from a human donor with HPV-associated anogenital cancer.

The chain uses TRBV7-3 and TRBJ2-2; tentative D call: TRBD2 (5 bases). The CDR3 loop spans 14 amino acids. CDR1 and CDR2 (germline): SGHTA, FQGTGA. V was cut by 3 bases and J by 4 bases, with 9 bases left in between. The CDR3 region has the DNA TGTGCCAGCAGCTTCAGCGGCGGCACCGGGGAGCTGTTTTTT. It specifies CASSFSGGTGELFF.

There are a few counts of this clone. The chain is built from TRBV4-1 and TRBJ1-2; D gene uncertain. V shed 0 bases and J shed 5 bases, with 10 bases lying between them. The length of the CDR3 is 14 residues. Germline loops: CDR1 MGHRA, CDR2 YSYEKL. The CDR3 is CASSQDIRSYGYTF. In nucleotides, the CDR3 is TGCGCCAGCAGCCAAGATATAAGGAGTTATGGCTACACCTTC.

The rearrangement uses TRBV6-1 and TRBJ2-5; 8 positions agree with TRBD2. This CDR3 has 16 residues. The junction had 4 bases not matched to a gene; V was cut back by 1 base and J by 0 bases. Germline CDR1 and CDR2: MNHNS and SASEGT. The CDR3 nucleotides are TGTGCCAGCAGTGAAGGGACTAGCCAGTACCAAGAGACCCAGTACTTC. Translating gives CASSEGTSQYQETQYF.

The genes are TRBV2 and TRBJ1-5; TRBD1 might be the D (5 bases). The CDR3 has 14 amino acids. Trimming stripped 5 bases from V and 6 bases from J, with 14 bases between. CDR1 and CDR2 (germline): SNHLY, FYNNEI. This chain's CDR3 is CASSLVGGVQPQHF. CDR3 DNA sequence: TGTGCCAGCAGTCTCGTTGGGGGAGTTCAGCCCCAGCATTTT.

The rearrangement joins TRBV7-2 to TRBJ2-2; 9 bases map to TRBD1. Germline CDR1 SGHTA, CDR2 FQGNSA. The trim removed 6 bases at V and 1 base at J, leaving 3 bases unmatched. CDR3 length equals 15 residues. The CDR3 DNA reads TGTGCCAGCAGTGTGACAGGGGGGAACACCGGGGAGCTGTTTTTT. Amino acids: CASSVTGGNTGELFF.

The chain carries TRBV6-5 and TRBJ2-1; D might be TRBD1 (6 bases). Trimming pared 2 bases from V and 7 bases from J, leaving 9 bases between. Germline V gene lookup returns CDR1 MNHEY and CDR2 SVGAGI. The CDR3 extends over 13 amino acids. Written as DNA, the CDR3 is TGTGCCAGCAGTTACGCCGACAGGAATGAGCAGTTCTTC. Protein: CASSYADRNEQFF.

The chain is built from TRBV2 and TRBJ2-1; 13 bases agree with TRBD2. Germline CDR1 SNHLY, CDR2 FYNNEI. The CDR3 sequence is 14 residues long. V gave up 6 bases and J gave up 4 bases; unmatched junction bases: 0. The CDR3 spells CASRLAGGYNEQFF. CDR3 nucleotides: TGTGCCAGCAGACTAGCGGGGGGGTACAATGAGCAGTTCTTC.

This chain connects TRBV7-2 to TRBJ1-4; D gene unclear. The CDR3 has 15 residues. Looked up from germline, CDR1 is SGHTA and CDR2 is FQGNSA. The V gene lost 2 bases and the J gene lost 6 bases, with 13 bases spanning the gap. The CDR3 bases are TGTGCCAGCAGCTTAAGAGGGAGGAGGGATGAAAAACTGTTTTTT. This translates into CASSLRGRRDEKLFF.

The chain employs TRBV11-2 and TRBJ1-1; unclear D gene. This CDR3 region has 17 residues. V gave up 4 bases and J gave up 0 bases, with 18 bases separating them. CDR1 and CDR2 (germline): SGHAT, FQNNGV. The CDR3: CASSSPSFNGVNTEAFF. The CDR3 region has the DNA TGTGCCAGCAGCTCCCCGAGTTTTAATGGGGTGAACACTGAAGCTTTCTTT. Drawing the rest from reference TRBV11-2 and TRBJ1-1, the complete variable domain is EAGVAQSPRYKIIEKRQSVAFWCNPISGHATLYWYQQILGQGPKLLIQFQNNGVVDDSQLPKDRFSAERLKGVDSTLKIQPAKLEDSAVYLCASSSPSFNGVNTEAFFGQGTRLTVV.

V is TRBV2 and J is TRBJ2-1; TRBD2 matches at 11 bases. Germline trimming cut 7 bases from V and 0 bases from J; bases unmatched to any gene: 14. The CDR3 has 19 amino acids. Germline V gene lookup returns CDR1 SNHLY and CDR2 FYNNEI. In nucleotides, the CDR3 is TGTGCCAGCATGATCGGGACTAGCGGTGGGGGCGGCTCCTACAATGAGCAGTTCTTC. Its translation: CASMIGTSGGGGSYNEQFF.

The chain recombines TRBV7-8 with TRBJ2-3; 10 bases match TRBD2. CDR3 length: 16 amino acids. The ends lost 4 bases at V and 3 bases at J; junction bases unmatched: 7. Germline assignment: CDR1 SGHVS and CDR2 FQNEAQ. The CDR3 nucleotides are TGTGCCAGCAGCTCACAAAGCGGGGGGGCAACAGATACGCAGTATTTT. Residues: CASSSQSGGATDTQYF.

This chain uses TRBV19 with TRBJ2-2, with TRBD2 matching over 11 bases. The V gene's germline CDR1 is LNHDA and CDR2 SQIVND (reference sequence). After removal of 0 bases from V and 7 bases from J, the junction contained 4 bases not matched to a gene. This CDR3 comprises 16 residues. CDR3 sequence (DNA): TGTGCCAGTAGTATAGATAGCGGGGGGGCCGGCGGGGAGCTGTTTTTT. Translation: CASSIDSGGAGGELFF.

The genes are TRBV5-1 and TRBJ1-2; 7 nucleotides align to TRBD1. Germline CDR1 and CDR2: SGHRS and YFSETQ. CDR3 length equals 13 residues. V dropped 2 bases and J dropped 8; count of bases not matched to a gene: 6. The CDR3 loop is CASSLVQGDGYTF. CDR3 nucleotide sequence: TGCGCCAGCAGCTTAGTCCAGGGGGACGGCTACACCTTC.

V and J are TRBV4-1 and TRBJ1-5; D is unclear. The CDR3 runs to 13 residues. CDR1 and CDR2 from the germline V gene are MGHRA and YSYEKL. V lost 0 bases to trimming and J lost 5 bases, with 5 bases between them. This CDR3 reads CASSQEPDQPQHF. The CDR3 bases are TGCGCCAGCAGCCAAGAGCCCGATCAGCCCCAGCATTTT.

A single count supports this clone. The chain links TRBV29-1 to TRBJ2-7, with 7 bases matching TRBD2. The V segment lost 4 bases and the J segment 5 bases; nucleotides outside the gene matches: 8. CDR3 length equals 13 residues. CDR1 and CDR2 (germline): SQVTM, ANQGSEA. The CDR3: CSVALAVRDEQYF. CDR3 sequence (DNA): TGCAGCGTTGCTCTAGCGGTTCGAGACGAGCAGTACTTC.

This clone was seen a few times. This rearrangement joins TRBV7-3 to TRBJ2-2; possible D gene TRBD2, 5 bases. V was clipped by 4 bases and J by 7 bases, with 7 bases between them. The CDR3 spans 12 residues. In germline, CDR1 is SGHTA, CDR2 FQGTGA. The CDR3 sequence is CASSSEGGELFF. DNA of the CDR3: TGTGCCAGCAGCTCCGAGGGCGGGGAGCTGTTTTTT.

The rearrangement links TRBV30 to TRBJ1-6; no definite D call. This CDR3 has 14 residues. Between the trimmed V and J ends, which lost 0 bases and 5 bases, there was a span of 8 bases. Germline CDR1 and CDR2: GTSNPN and SVGIG (reference sequence). The CDR3 spells CAWSVFRDNSPLHF. CDR3 DNA sequence: TGTGCCTGGAGTGTATTCCGGGATAATTCACCCCTCCACTTT.

V gene TRBV30 combines with J gene TRBJ1-2; 11 bases align to TRBD1. Germline assignment: CDR1 GTSNPN and CDR2 SVGIG (reference sequence). The CDR3 contains 16 residues. The V segment lost 0 bases and the J segment 7 bases; nucleotides outside the gene matches: 10. The CDR3 nucleotides read TGTGCCTGGAGTGTATTCGCGACCGGGACAGGGGGTGGCTACACCTTC. Encoded protein: CAWSVFATGTGGGYTF.

This clone showed up just a few times. This chain connects TRBV30 to TRBJ1-6, with 7 nucleotides matching TRBD1. This CDR3 is built from 16 residues. The trim removed 1 base at V and 10 bases at J, leaving 13 bases unmatched. CDR1 is GTSNPN and CDR2 is SVGIG in the germline V gene (reference sequence). The CDR3 sequence: CAWSEGVEGAASPLHF. In nucleotides, the CDR3 is TGTGCCTGGAGTGAGGGAGTAGAGGGGGCGGCATCACCCCTCCACTTT. The whole variable domain, remainder taken from reference TRBV30 and TRBJ1-6, is SQTIHQWPATLVQPVGSPLSLECTVEGTSNPNLYWYRQAAGRGLQLLFYSVGIGQISSEVPQNLSASRPQDRQFILSSKKLLLSDSGFYLCAWSEGVEGAASPLHFGNGTRLTVT.

J is TRBJ2-5 and V is TRBV27; a weak D match, TRBD2 (5 bases). Germline CDR1 reads MNHEY; CDR2 reads SMNVEV (reference sequence). Deletions cut 3 bases from V and 2 bases from J, with 10 bases between. The length of the CDR3 is 14 residues. CDR3 coding DNA: TGTGCCAGCAGTTTTTGGGAGAATCAAGAGACCCAGTACTTC. Encoded protein: CASSFWENQETQYF.

In DNA, the CDR3 is TGCAGCGGGAAATATAACACTGAAGCTTTCTTT. Amino acids: CSGKYNTEAFF. The rearrangement uses TRBV29-1 and TRBJ1-1; D call uncertain. The CDR3 length is 11 residues. From germline, CDR1 is SQVTM and CDR2 ANQGSEA. The V and J ends lost 7 bases and 2 bases respectively, with 8 bases between them.

This chain connects TRBV5-6 to TRBJ1-2; D ambiguous. There are 14 residues in the CDR3. Germline V lookup: CDR1 SGHDT, CDR2 YYEEEE. V lost 0 bases, J lost 3 bases, and 9 bases lay in between. The CDR3 reads CASSLVGWDYGYTF. CDR3 bases: TGTGCCAGCAGCTTGGTAGGGTGGGACTATGGCTACACCTTC.

The DNA of the CDR3 is TGTGCCAGTAGCGAGTCGGTGGGTACAGAGACCCAGTACTTC. As protein: CASSESVGTETQYF. V usage is TRBV19 and J usage is TRBJ2-5; D gene ambiguous. V shed 6 bases and J shed 4 bases, with 15 bases lying between them. The CDR3 loop spans 14 amino acids. CDR1 is LNHDA, CDR2 SQIVND, per germline (reference sequence).

V and J are TRBV6-5 and TRBJ1-5; D remains ambiguous. Trimming stripped 2 bases from V and 7 bases from J, with 9 bases between. Germline CDR1 is MNHEY and CDR2 is SVGAGI. The CDR3 contains 13 residues. As DNA, the CDR3 is TGTGCCAGCAGTTACAGACGGGGACAGCCCCAGCATTTT. Translated, it gives CASSYRRGQPQHF.

The chain combines TRBV6-1 with TRBJ1-2, with a tentative D call TRBD1 (6 bases). This CDR3 spans 14 amino acids. Per germline, CDR1 MNHNS and CDR2 SASEGT. Trimming removed 5 bases at V and 1 base at J, with 11 bases between. The CDR3 loop is CASSRTDNNYGYTF. The CDR3 bases are TGTGCCAGCAGTAGGACAGATAATAACTATGGCTACACCTTC.

J is TRBJ2-3 and V is TRBV7-8, with TRBD2 identical over 12 bases. V gave up 5 bases and J gave up 6 bases; unmatched junction bases: 6. Looked up from germline, CDR1 is SGHVS and CDR2 is FQNEAQ. The CDR3 runs to 15 residues. The CDR3 sequence is CASSALAGGRDTQYF. CDR3 bases: TGTGCCAGCAGCGCCCTAGCGGGGGGGCGGGATACGCAGTATTTT.

This clone was observed once. The V gene is TRBV7-6, the J gene TRBJ2-1, with unresolved D. This CDR3 is 17 amino acids long. Germline CDR1 SGHVS, CDR2 FNYEAQ. Trimming shortened V by 5 bases and J by 4 bases, and 21 bases separated the two germline ends. CDR3 in amino acids: CASSRRARGWGYNEQFF. As DNA, the CDR3 is TGTGCCAGCAGCCGACGGGCCAGAGGCTGGGGATACAATGAGCAGTTCTTC.

V and J are TRBV4-1 and TRBJ2-5; TRBD2 aligns across 12 bases. Germline V CDR1 and CDR2: MGHRA, YSYEKL. Germline trimming cut 4 bases from V and 7 bases from J; bases unmatched to any gene: 16. The CDR3 is 18 amino acids. The CDR3 spells CASSPKAPTSGGPGTQYF. The DNA for the CDR3 is TGCGCCAGCAGCCCCAAAGCCCCTACTAGCGGGGGGCCGGGGACCCAGTACTTC.

The sample holds a few counts of this clone. The chain combines TRBV10-2 with TRBJ1-6; 8 bases agree with TRBD1. This CDR3 is 14 amino acids long. Germline V CDR1 and CDR2: WSHSY, SAAADI. V dropped 6 bases and J dropped 5; count of bases not matched to a gene: 3. CDR3 in amino acids: CASSGQGDNSPLHF. The DNA of the CDR3 is TGCGCCAGCAGCGGACAGGGCGATAATTCACCCCTCCACTTT.

The chain is built from TRBV6-1 and TRBJ1-1; D is unresolved. Trimming took off 3 bases at V and 1 base at J, with 15 bases between the two ends. The CDR3 spans 16 residues. Germline V gene data show CDR1 as MNHNS and CDR2 as SASEGT. DNA for the CDR3: TGTGCCAGCAGTGACCCCTCCGCCGGCGGGAACACTGAAGCTTTCTTT. This sequence encodes CASSDPSAGGNTEAFF.

The rearrangement links TRBV7-9 to TRBJ1-2; no reliable D call. V shed 2 bases and J shed 4 bases, with 17 bases lying between them. Germline CDR1 reads SEHNR; CDR2 reads FQNEAQ (reference sequence). There are 16 residues in the CDR3. CDR3 nucleotide sequence: TGTGCCAGCAGCTTAAAGGACGGGGAGGCTTTCTATGGCTACACCTTC. Translation gives CASSLKDGEAFYGYTF.

The gene calls are TRBV4-1 and TRBJ1-5; D gene uncertain. Deletions cut 0 bases from V and 6 bases from J, with 24 bases between. The CDR3 is 19 amino acids. CDR1 is MGHRA and CDR2 is YSYEKL in the germline V gene. In nucleotides, the CDR3 is TGCGCCAGCAGCCAAGATATGGGAATTAGAATAGGGTTGGGTCAGCCCCAGCATTTT. Protein product: CASSQDMGIRIGLGQPQHF.